The source of this TCR beta chain is a study of vaccination effects on CD4 cells after COVID-19. Study-level information: Post-vaccine sampling occurred a median 72 days after the second dose.

Comment on this clone: Its target is not known.

Only in-frame clones appear in the TCRdb table, and some are missing; sequencing was by immunoSEQ multiplex PCR. The profile shows about 17,000 clones, 65% to 75% of them singletons. Antigen-specific CD4+ T cells were expanded (with viral peptide pools) by the ViraFEST assay ahead of sequencing. Culture proceeded for approximately 10 days, and CD4+ T cells were then isolated. A positive SARS-CoV-2 PCR test fell between March and December 2020. Every participant took two doses of the BNT162b2 or mRNA-1273 vaccine. IL-2 at around 9.8 IU/ml and peptides at 9.5 to 10 ug/ml were added to cultured PBMC, approximately 2 million per well. Replacing half the medium with IL-2 medium was done on days 3 and 7. Per germline, CDR1 SGDLS and CDR2 YYNGEE. V was clipped by 4 bases and J by 4 bases; unmatched bases: 14. The CDR3 is 17 residues long.

The clonotype was recovered from a human donor who had a prior SARS-CoV-2 infection. The chain combines TRBV9 with TRBJ2-5, with 9 nucleotides matching TRBD2. This material consisted of CD4+ T cells from PBMCs cultured with SARS-CoV-2 spike peptides, taken after COVID-19 vaccination. CDR3 in amino acids: CASSPGEKRGALETQYF. CDR3 sequence (DNA): TGTGCCAGCAGCCCTGGGGAGAAGCGGGGGGCACTAGAGACCCAGTACTTC.